This is a list of T cell receptor beta chains from one sample in a study of T cell clusters in autoimmune cytopenias. TCRdb reprocessed the multiplex PCR reads; each CDR3 protein has one entry and no DNA is given. Reported are about 7,500 distinct CDR3 sequences; the ten largest clones contain about 3.7%. Sequencing used peripheral blood. The origin of the receptors is a human donor with an autoimmune cytopenia or autoimmune hepatitis (not recorded which). Each CDR3 is given with its conserved first and last residue. Fields, in order: clone size, V gene, J gene, CDR3 protein. The size field is filled for only some rows; it gives once, few, many or a size class.

>.|TRBV7-9|TRBJ1-2
CASRGQGRGGYTF
>.|TRBV7-6|TRBJ1-1
CASSRIDSLNTEAFF
>medium-sized|TRBV29-1|TRBJ1-1
CSVGASRNTEAFF
>medium-sized|TRBV29-1|TRBJ1-1
CSVARGTGTEAFF
>.|TRBV19|TRBJ2-1
CASSLRLAGGHNEQFF
>.|TRBV7-9|TRBJ1-2
CASSSGLRRQGTGYGYTF
>.|TRBV6-5|TRBJ2-7
CASSYSSGSSYEQYF
>.|TRBV12-3/TRBV12-4|TRBJ2-7
CASSLRLHEQYF
>medium-sized|TRBV29-1|TRBJ2-1
CSSSVSGGAGLQFF
>medium-sized|TRBV5-5|TRBJ2-3
CASIFTDTQYF
>medium-sized|TRBV6-2/TRBV6-3|TRBJ2-3
CASSTPLSGGATDTQYF
>.|TRBV12-5|TRBJ2-7
CASGCLDRYLDDEQYF
>medium-sized|TRBV12-3/TRBV12-4|TRBJ2-3
CASSFTRGATDTQYF
>.|TRBV7-9|TRBJ2-7
CASSSGLAGGLDEQYF
>medium-sized|TRBV27|TRBJ2-1
CASILYAGGSMGQGHNEQFF
>.|TRBV5-1|TRBJ2-3
CASSAPPSDTQYF
>.|TRBV7-9|TRBJ2-1
CASSLVGVGEQFF
>.|TRBV7-3|TRBJ2-1
CASSLIGQGYNEQFF
>.|TRBV6-5|TRBJ1-2
CASSADRTYGYTF
>.|TRBV28|TRBJ1-6
CASTQVTKFSPLHF
>.|TRBV7-2|TRBJ2-1
CASSYWAGGEQFF
>.|TRBV5-1|TRBJ2-6
CASRNPSGANVLTF
>.|TRBV5-1|TRBJ1-2
CASSLAGTGVGYTF
>medium-sized|TRBV27|TRBJ2-6
CASGENSGANVLTF
>medium-sized|TRBV15|TRBJ2-1
CATNLPGGAGNEQFF
>.|TRBV12-3/TRBV12-4|TRBJ2-5
CASSLTSGGAFRETQYF
>.|TRBV12-3/TRBV12-4|TRBJ2-1
CASSLGRLSNEQFF
>medium-sized|TRBV6-5|TRBJ1-6
CASSRTQGSPLHF
>.|TRBV7-2|TRBJ2-5
CASTLGTTKETQYF
>.|TRBV6-5|TRBJ2-7
CASSYTDTTLVEQYF
>.|TRBV5-4|TRBJ2-3
CATNFGLASTDTQYF
>.|TRBV25-1|TRBJ2-2
CASRTAGAGTGELFF
>.|TRBV6-1|TRBJ2-7
CASSETGQLYEQYF
>.|TRBV4-2|TRBJ2-5
CASSQVARASGGARETQYF
>.|TRBV7-9|TRBJ1-4
CASSLTVNEKLFF
>.|TRBV6-5|TRBJ2-7
CASSEAARPEQYF
>medium-sized|TRBV19|TRBJ1-2
CASSMRDGIYGYTF
>.|TRBV5-1|TRBJ2-1
CASSPDIAGPYNEQFF
>.|TRBV6-1|TRBJ1-5
CASSETQPGIKHQPQHF
>medium-sized|TRBV6-6|TRBJ1-4
CASSYPNEKLFF
>.|TRBV5-6|TRBJ1-2
CASSLGSGFNYGYTF
>.|TRBV6-1|TRBJ1-1
CASSETAAEAFF
>medium-sized|TRBV12-3/TRBV12-4|TRBJ2-3
CASSLAGGTDTQYF
>medium-sized|TRBV6-5|TRBJ1-2
CASSYSMGYRGYTF
>medium-sized|TRBV27|TRBJ1-2
CASSLSWSRGNYGYTF
>.|TRBV7-9|TRBJ2-3
CASSTPAGGPSTDTQYF
>medium-sized|TRBV13|TRBJ2-2
CASSPHPLGAANTGELFF
>.|TRBV20-1|TRBJ2-2
CSAWRGSPNTGELFF
>medium-sized|TRBV30|TRBJ2-2
CAWRDWTGADTGELFF
>.|TRBV7-9|TRBJ1-2
CASSLGQGFFNYGYTF
>.|TRBV5-1|TRBJ2-2
CASPNDSRGKNTGELFF
>.|TRBV20-1|TRBJ1-6
CSALTRERSSPLHF
>medium-sized|TRBV6-1|TRBJ1-1
CASLVGVNTEAFF
>medium-sized|TRBV19|TRBJ2-5
CASSGSAETQYF
>.|TRBV30|TRBJ2-7
CAWSVSGAGGLEQYF
>.|TRBV20-1|TRBJ2-1
CSVPGLAFSRGSYNEQFF
>medium-sized|TRBV19|TRBJ2-2
CASTWGLAGVNTGELFF